A single sample is the source of the 8 T cell receptor beta chains below, sequenced in a study of PD-L1 blockade in urothelial cancer. Regarding time point: pretreatment peripheral blood. Assay: immunoSEQ multiplex PCR; the TCRdb copy retains only in-frame clones and omits some. Seen here are over 100,000 clones, roughly 80% observed once, and the top ten hold around 3.2%. The sample in question was PBMCs, obtained around atezolizumab (anti-PD-L1) treatment. These TCRs come from a man between 50 and 59 years old with urothelial cancer.

J is TRBJ2-3 and V is TRBV18; no clear D gene. V lost 1 base, J lost 5 bases, and 10 bases lay in between. The V gene's germline CDR1 is KGHSH and CDR2 LQKENI. The CDR3 loop spans 14 amino acids. CDR3 region: CASSPRRMRDTQYF. DNA of the CDR3: TGTGCCAGCTCACCACGCAGGATGAGAGATACGCAGTATTTT.

The V call is TRBV27, the J call TRBJ2-3; D is undetermined. The CDR3 contains 12 residues. The ends were cut back, 10 bases at V and 2 bases at J, with 10 bases in the middle. The V gene's germline CDR1 is MNHEY and CDR2 SMNVEV (reference sequence). The CDR3 is CATSHATDTQYF. DNA for the CDR3: TGTGCCACCTCACACGCCACAGATACGCAGTATTTT.

This chain's CDR3 is CASSYSGRIDTQYF. CDR3 coding DNA: TGTGCCAGCAGTTATAGCGGGAGGATAGATACGCAGTATTTT. V gene TRBV5-6 combines with J gene TRBJ2-3; 10 bases map to TRBD2. The trim removed 5 bases at V and 5 bases at J, leaving 5 bases unmatched. The CDR3 sequence is 14 residues long. CDR1 SGHDT and CDR2 YYEEEE come from the germline V gene. The complete variable domain, with remaining parts taken from reference TRBV5-6 and TRBJ2-3, reads DAGVTQSPTHLIKTRGQQVTLRCSPKSGHDTVSWYQQALGQGPQFIFQYYEEEERQRGNFPDRFSGHQFPNYSSELNVNALLLGDSALYLCASSYSGRIDTQYFGPGTRLTVL.

This sequence joins TRBV28 and TRBJ2-7, with 7 bases matching TRBD1. V gave up 6 bases and J gave up 4 bases; unmatched junction bases: 3. This CDR3 comprises 12 residues. The V gene's germline CDR1 is MDHEN and CDR2 SYDVKM. The CDR3 sequence: CASSPGGYEQYF. In DNA, the CDR3 is TGTGCCAGCAGCCCAGGGGGATACGAGCAGTACTTC. The whole variable domain, remainder taken from reference TRBV28 and TRBJ2-7, is DVKVTQSSRYLVKRTGEKVFLECVQDMDHENMFWYRQDPGLGLRLIYFSYDVKMKEKGDIPEGYSVSREKKERFSLILESASTNQTSMYLCASSPGGYEQYFGPGTRLTVT.

The chain couples TRBV27 to TRBJ2-7, with 8 nucleotides matching TRBD2. CDR1 and CDR2 (germline): MNHEY, SMNVEV (reference sequence). The CDR3 spans 15 residues. With 5 bases clipped from V and 4 bases from J, the junction kept 10 bases outside the gene matches. The CDR3 coding sequence is TGTGCCAGCAGTGGGGACCGGGAGGGGAATTACGAGCAGTACTTC. The encoded protein is CASSGDREGNYEQYF.

The table lists this clone with a count of one. CDR3 DNA: TGTGCCAGCAGCTCCACCGCCGGACTAGCGGGAGTAAACGAGCAGTACTTC. Amino acid sequence: CASSSTAGLAGVNEQYF. The V call is TRBV11-2, the J call TRBJ2-7, with 13 bases identical to TRBD2. The germline V gene encodes CDR1 SGHAT and CDR2 FQNNGV. CDR3 length: 17 amino acids. V dropped 4 bases and J dropped 5; count of bases not matched to a gene: 11.

The chain is built from TRBV7-2 and TRBJ2-7; 7 nucleotides align to TRBD2. Germline lookup yields CDR1 SGHTA and CDR2 FQGNSA. The CDR3 totals 15 residues. With 5 bases clipped from V and 0 bases from J, the junction kept 7 bases outside the gene matches. CDR3 sequence reads: CASSLERGSSYEQYF. CDR3 nucleotides: TGTGCCAGCAGCCTGGAGCGGGGAAGCTCCTACGAGCAGTACTTC.

This sequence joins TRBV5-1 and TRBJ1-3; TRBD1 is a possible D gene (5 bases). From germline, CDR1 is SGHRS and CDR2 YFSETQ. The CDR3 spans 14 residues. V lost 0 bases, J lost 2 bases, and 6 bases lay in between. The CDR3 region is CASSLGGAGNTIYF. The CDR3 DNA sequence: TGCGCCAGCAGCTTGGGGGGGGCTGGAAACACCATATATTTT. Drawing the rest from reference TRBV5-1 and TRBJ1-3, the complete variable domain is KAGVTQTPRYLIKTRGQQVTLSCSPISGHRSVSWYQQTPGQGLQFLFEYFSETQRNKGNFPGRFSGRQFSNSRSEMNVSTLELGDSALYLCASSLGGAGNTIYFGEGSWLTVV.